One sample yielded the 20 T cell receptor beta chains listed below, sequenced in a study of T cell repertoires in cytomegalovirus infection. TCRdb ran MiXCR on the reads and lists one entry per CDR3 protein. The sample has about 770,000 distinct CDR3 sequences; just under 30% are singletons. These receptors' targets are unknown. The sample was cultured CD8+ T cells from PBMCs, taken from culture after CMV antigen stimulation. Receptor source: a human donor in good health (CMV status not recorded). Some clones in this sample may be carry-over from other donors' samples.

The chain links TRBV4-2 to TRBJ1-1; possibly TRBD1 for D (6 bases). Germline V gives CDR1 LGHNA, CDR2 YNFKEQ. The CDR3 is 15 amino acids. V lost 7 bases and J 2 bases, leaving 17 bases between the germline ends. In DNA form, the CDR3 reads TGTGCCAGCACCCGAGGACAGCCCATCAACACTGAAGCTTTCTTT. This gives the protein CASTRGQPINTEAFF.

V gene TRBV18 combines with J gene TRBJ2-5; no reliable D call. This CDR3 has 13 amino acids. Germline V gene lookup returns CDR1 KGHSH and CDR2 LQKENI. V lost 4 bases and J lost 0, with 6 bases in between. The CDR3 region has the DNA TGTGCCAGCTCACAGAAATACCAAGAGACCCAGTACTTC. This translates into CASSQKYQETQYF.

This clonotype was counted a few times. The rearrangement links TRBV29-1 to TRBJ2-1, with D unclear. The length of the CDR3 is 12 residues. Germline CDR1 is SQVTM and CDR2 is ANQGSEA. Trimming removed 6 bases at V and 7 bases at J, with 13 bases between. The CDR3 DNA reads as TGCAGCGTCCCCGTGTTACTGAATGAGCAGTTCTTC. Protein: CSVPVLLNEQFF.

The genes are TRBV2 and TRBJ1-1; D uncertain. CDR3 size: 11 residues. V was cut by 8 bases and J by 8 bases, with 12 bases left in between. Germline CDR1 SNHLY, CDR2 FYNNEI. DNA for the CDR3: TGTGCCAGCTCCGGGAAATTCGAAGCTTTCTTT. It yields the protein CASSGKFEAFF. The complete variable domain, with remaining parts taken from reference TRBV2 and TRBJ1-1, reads EPEVTQTPSHQVTQMGQEVILRCVPISNHLYFYWYRQILGQKVEFLVSFYNNEISEKSEIFDDQFSVERPDGSNFTLKIRSTKLEDSAMYFCASSGKFEAFFGQGTRLTVV.

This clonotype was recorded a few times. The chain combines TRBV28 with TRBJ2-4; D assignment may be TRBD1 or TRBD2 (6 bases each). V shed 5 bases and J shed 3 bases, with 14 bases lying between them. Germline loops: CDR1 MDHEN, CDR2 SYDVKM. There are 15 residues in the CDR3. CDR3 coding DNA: TGTGCCAGCAGTCGCCTCGGGGGCGGCAAAAACATTCAGTACTTC. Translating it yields CASSRLGGGKNIQYF.

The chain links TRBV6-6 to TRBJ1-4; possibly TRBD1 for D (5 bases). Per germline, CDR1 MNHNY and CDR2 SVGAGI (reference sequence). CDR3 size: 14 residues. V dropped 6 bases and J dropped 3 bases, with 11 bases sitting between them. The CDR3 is CASRYRGANEKLFF. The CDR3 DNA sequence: TGTGCCAGCAGATACCGGGGGGCTAATGAAAAACTGTTTTTT.

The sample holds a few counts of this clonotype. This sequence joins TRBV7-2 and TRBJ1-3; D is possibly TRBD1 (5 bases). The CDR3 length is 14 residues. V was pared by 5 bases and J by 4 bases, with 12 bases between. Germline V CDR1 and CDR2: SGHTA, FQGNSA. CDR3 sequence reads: CASSPPGGGNTIYF. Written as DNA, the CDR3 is TGTGCCAGCAGCCCCCCCGGGGGGGGAAACACCATATATTTT.

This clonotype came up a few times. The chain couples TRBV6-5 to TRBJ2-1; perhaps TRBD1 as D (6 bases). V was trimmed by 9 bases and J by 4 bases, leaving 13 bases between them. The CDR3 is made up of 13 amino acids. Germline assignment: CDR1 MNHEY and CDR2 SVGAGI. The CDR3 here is CASQGFSYNEQFF. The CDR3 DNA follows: TGTGCCAGTCAGGGGTTCTCTTACAATGAGCAGTTCTTC.

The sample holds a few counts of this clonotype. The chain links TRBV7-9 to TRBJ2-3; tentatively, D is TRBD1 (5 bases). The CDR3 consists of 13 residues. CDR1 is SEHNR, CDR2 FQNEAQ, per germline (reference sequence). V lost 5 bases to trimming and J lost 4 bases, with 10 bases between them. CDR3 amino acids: CASSPRQSDTQYF. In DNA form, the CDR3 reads TGTGCCAGCAGCCCGCGACAGTCAGATACGCAGTATTTT.

The CDR3 loop reads CASSLEKRGVLYNEQFF. CDR3 in DNA: TGTGCCAGCAGCTTAGAGAAGCGGGGGGTGCTCTACAATGAGCAGTTCTTC. The chain joins TRBV7-6 to TRBJ2-1, with 9 bases fitting TRBD2. Per germline, CDR1 SGHVS and CDR2 FNYEAQ. The trim removed 1 base at V and 3 bases at J, leaving 7 bases unmatched. The CDR3 loop spans 17 amino acids.

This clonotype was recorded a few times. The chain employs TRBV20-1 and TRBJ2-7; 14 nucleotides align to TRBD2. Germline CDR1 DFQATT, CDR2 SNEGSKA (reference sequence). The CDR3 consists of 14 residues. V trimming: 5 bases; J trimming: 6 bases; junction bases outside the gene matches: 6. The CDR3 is CSALLGLAGAEQYF. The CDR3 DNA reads TGCAGTGCTCTCCTGGGACTAGCGGGGGCCGAGCAGTACTTC.

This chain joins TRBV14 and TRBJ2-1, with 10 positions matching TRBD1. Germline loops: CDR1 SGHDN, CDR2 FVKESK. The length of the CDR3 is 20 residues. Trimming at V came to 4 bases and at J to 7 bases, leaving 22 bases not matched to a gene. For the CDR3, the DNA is TGTGCCAGCAGCCCTCGAGGGAATTGGGGGACAGGGGCTCGCAGAAATGAGCAGTTCTTC. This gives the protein CASSPRGNWGTGARRNEQFF. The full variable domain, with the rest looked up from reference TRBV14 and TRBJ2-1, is EAGVTQFPSHSVIEKGQTVTLRCDPISGHDNLYWYRRVMGKEIKFLLHFVKESKQDESGMPNNRFLAERTGGTYSTLKVQPAELEDSGVYFCASSPRGNWGTGARRNEQFFGPGTRLTVL.

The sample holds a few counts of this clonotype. CDR3: CASSFLRAGEQYV. CDR3 nucleotides: TGTGCCAGCAGTTTCCTCAGGGCGGGCGAGCAGTACGTC. The chain recombines TRBV28 with TRBJ2-7; perhaps D is TRBD1 or TRBD2 (5 bases each). CDR3 size: 13 residues. With 3 bases removed from V and 6 bases from J, the gap between germline ends came to 12 bases. CDR1 is MDHEN, CDR2 SYDVKM, per germline.

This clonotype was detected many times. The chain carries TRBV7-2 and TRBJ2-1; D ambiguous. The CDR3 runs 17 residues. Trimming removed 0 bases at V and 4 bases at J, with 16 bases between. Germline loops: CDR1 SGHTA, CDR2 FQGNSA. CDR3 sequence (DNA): TGTGCCAGCAGCTTAGCGTCAGGTGTCATGCCATACAATGAGCAGTTCTTC. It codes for CASSLASGVMPYNEQFF. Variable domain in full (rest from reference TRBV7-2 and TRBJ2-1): GAGVSQSPSNKVTEKGKDVELRCDPISGHTALYWYRQSLGQGLEFLIYFQGNSAPDKSGLPSDRFSAERTGGSVSTLTIQRTQQEDSAVYLCASSLASGVMPYNEQFFGPGTRLTVL.

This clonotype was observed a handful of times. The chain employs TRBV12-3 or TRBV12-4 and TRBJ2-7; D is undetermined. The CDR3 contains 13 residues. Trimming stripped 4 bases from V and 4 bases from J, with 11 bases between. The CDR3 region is CASSSSGPYEQYF. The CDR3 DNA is TGTGCCAGCAGTTCCTCCGGGCCGTACGAGCAGTACTTC.

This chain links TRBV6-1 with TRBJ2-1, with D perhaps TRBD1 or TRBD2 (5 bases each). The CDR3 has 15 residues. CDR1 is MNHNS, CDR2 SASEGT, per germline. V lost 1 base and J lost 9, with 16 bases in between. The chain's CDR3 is CASSEETTARGEQFF. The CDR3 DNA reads TGTGCCAGCAGTGAAGAGACTACCGCAAGGGGTGAGCAGTTCTTC.

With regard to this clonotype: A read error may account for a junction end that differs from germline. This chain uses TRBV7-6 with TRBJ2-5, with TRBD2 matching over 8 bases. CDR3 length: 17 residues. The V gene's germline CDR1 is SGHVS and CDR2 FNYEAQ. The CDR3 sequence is CASSPKTSDNHRWTQYF. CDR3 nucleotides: TGTGCTAGCAGCCCAAAGACTAGCGACAACCACCGGTGGACCCAGTACTTC. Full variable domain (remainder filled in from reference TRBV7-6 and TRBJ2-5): GAGVSQSPRYKVTKRGQDVALRCDPISGHVSLYWYRQALGQGPEFLTYFNYEAQQDKSGLPNDRFSAERPEGSISTLTIQRTEQRDSAMYRCASSPKTSDNHRWTQYFGPGTRLLVL.

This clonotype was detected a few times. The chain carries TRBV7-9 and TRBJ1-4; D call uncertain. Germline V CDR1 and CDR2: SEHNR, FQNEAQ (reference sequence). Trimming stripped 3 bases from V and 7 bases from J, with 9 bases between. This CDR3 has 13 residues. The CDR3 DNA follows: TGTGCCAGCAGCTTGGTTATAGGTGAAAAACTGTTTTTT. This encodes CASSLVIGEKLFF.

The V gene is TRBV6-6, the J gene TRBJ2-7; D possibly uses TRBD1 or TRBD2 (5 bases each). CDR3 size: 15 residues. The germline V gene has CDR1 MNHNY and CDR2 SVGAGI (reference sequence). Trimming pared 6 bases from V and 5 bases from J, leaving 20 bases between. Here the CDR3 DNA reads TGTGCCAGCAGCTCAACAAGCGGACCACAGGACGAGCAGTACGTC. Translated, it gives CASSSTSGPQDEQYV.

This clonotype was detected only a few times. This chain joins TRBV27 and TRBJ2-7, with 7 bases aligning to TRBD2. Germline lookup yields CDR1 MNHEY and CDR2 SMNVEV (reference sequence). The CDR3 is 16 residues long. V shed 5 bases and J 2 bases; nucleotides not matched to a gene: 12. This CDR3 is CASSPSGGEYTYEQYV. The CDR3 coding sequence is TGTGCCAGCAGTCCGTCGGGGGGTGAGTACACCTACGAGCAGTACGTC.